The 6 T cell receptor beta chains listed next were all sequenced from one sample in a study of blood T cell repertoires in COVID-19. The data were produced by immunoSEQ multiplex PCR, yet TCRdb's version contains in-frame clones alone and is incomplete. The sample includes approximately 90,000 clones, roughly 90% of them seen just once. Sequenced input: peripheral blood. The receptors come from a man aged 55 to 70 with acute or convalescent COVID-19.

The chain combines TRBV23-1 with TRBJ1-5; D call uncertain. TRBV23-1 is reported as an ORF; its role is uncertain. The CDR3 runs to 16 residues. The V end was cut by 6 bases, the J end by 0 bases, with 15 bases between. As DNA, the CDR3 is TGCGCCAGCAGGGTAGAGGGCTGTTATAGCAATCAGCCCCAGCATTTT. This sequence encodes CASRVEGCYSNQPQHF.

V is TRBV6-2 or TRBV6-3 and J is TRBJ2-5; 7 bases agree with TRBD2. The CDR3 extends over 14 amino acids. V shed 1 base and J 5 bases; nucleotides not matched to a gene: 4. The germline V gene encodes CDR1 MNHEY and CDR2 SVGEGT. CDR3 nucleotides: TGTGCCAGCAGTTACTGGCGGGGGAGTGAGACCCAGTACTTC. Protein sequence: CASSYWRGSETQYF.

This chain connects TRBV6-1 to TRBJ2-7; tentatively, D is TRBD1 (7 bases). V lost 1 base, J lost 0 bases, and 10 bases lay in between. CDR1 and CDR2 (germline): MNHNS, SASEGT. This CDR3 has 15 residues. CDR3 bases: TGTGCCAGCAGTGAAGGCGGGGACAGCTCCTACGAGCAGTACTTC. Amino acid sequence: CASSEGGDSSYEQYF.

This clone was counted a few times. The chain carries TRBV11-3 and TRBJ1-1; D may be TRBD1 (5 bases). The CDR3 spans 15 residues. Trimming pared 3 bases from V and 1 base from J, leaving 12 bases between. Germline V gene data show CDR1 as SGHNT and CDR2 as YENEEA. The CDR3 DNA is TGTGCCAGCAGCTTTTCAGGGCGGCCGAACACTGAAGCTTTCTTT. Its translation is CASSFSGRPNTEAFF.

The CDR3 nucleotides are TGTGCCAGCAGTTATGGCAGGGGCGACCCCAATGAGCAGTTCTTC. This codes for CASSYGRGDPNEQFF. The gene calls are TRBV6-2 or TRBV6-3 and TRBJ2-1; D is possibly TRBD1 (6 bases). The ends were cut back, 3 bases at V and 6 bases at J, with 15 bases in the middle. This CDR3 is 15 amino acids long. CDR1 is MNHEY, CDR2 SVGEGT, per germline.

Only one count was recorded for this clone. This chain connects TRBV5-4 to TRBJ1-1; D possibly corresponds to TRBD1 (6 bases). Germline V gives CDR1 SGHNT, CDR2 YYREEE (reference sequence). The CDR3 runs 13 residues. V lost 2 bases and J 8 bases, leaving 13 bases between the germline ends. The CDR3 reads CASSLGDNLEAFF. The CDR3 DNA reads as TGTGCCAGCAGCTTAGGGGACAACCTAGAAGCTTTCTTT.